This entry features one T cell receptor (beta chain) sequence. The antigen is undetermined. The time point was: late sampling 161 to 241 days after vaccination in a few convalescent patients. Regarding treatment: roughly 10-day PBMC culture with coronavirus spike peptide pools or control peptides (ViraFEST assay). In the ViraFEST assay, peptide-pool expansion preceded TCR sequencing of expanded clonotypes. About 1.8 million PBMCs per well were cultured with 7.5 to 10 IU/ml IL-2 and approximately 10 ug/ml peptide pools. Trimming took 7 bases from V and 6 from J, leaving 13 bases between them. The CDR3 contains 13 residues. CDR1 MNHEY and CDR2 SMNVEV come from the germline V gene (reference sequence). Cultured CD4+ T-cell DNA underwent Oncomine TCR Beta short-read sequencing. One entry per CDR3 protein results from TCRdb running MiXCR on the PCR reads. The repertoire includes around 25,000 distinct CDR3 sequences, 28% of them detected once, and 7.1% sits in the top ten.

The data belong to a study of vaccination and CD4 T cells after COVID-19. Findings and limits, study-wide: Of the reactive clones in convalescent patients, a median about 90% showed up only post-vaccination.

The sequencing here drew on CD4+ T cells from blood, cultured in vitro, taken about 7 months after SARS-CoV-2 vaccination. The rearrangement uses TRBV27 and TRBJ2-1, with TRBD2 as a possible D gene (5 bases). This TCR was recovered from a human donor who had recovered from COVID-19. In DNA, the CDR3 is TGTGCCAGCAAGGCCCTTAGCGCCAATGAGCAGTTCTTC. Translation gives CASKALSANEQFF.